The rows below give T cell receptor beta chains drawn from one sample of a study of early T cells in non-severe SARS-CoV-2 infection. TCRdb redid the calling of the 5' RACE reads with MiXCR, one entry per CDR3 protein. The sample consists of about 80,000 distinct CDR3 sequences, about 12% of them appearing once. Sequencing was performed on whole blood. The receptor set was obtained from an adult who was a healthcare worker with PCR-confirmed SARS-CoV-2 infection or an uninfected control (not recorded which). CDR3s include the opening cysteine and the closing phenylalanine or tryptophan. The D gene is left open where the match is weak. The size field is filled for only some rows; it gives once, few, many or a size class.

DNA: TGTGCCAGCAGCTTGGGCAGGGGGAGGTACGAGCAGTACTTC
CDR3: CASSLGRGRYEQYF
J: TRBJ2-7
V: TRBV5-5
D: .
size: once

DNA: TGCAGCGCCCTTAACACTGAAGCTTTCTTT
CDR3: CSALNTEAFF
J: TRBJ1-1
V: TRBV29-1
D: .
size: many

DNA: TGCAGCGTCACCCAAGCCAAAGCTTTCTTT
CDR3: CSVTQAKAFF
J: TRBJ1-1
V: TRBV29-1
D: .
size: many

DNA: TGTGCCAGCTCACCACTCGGACTAGCGGGAGGGTTGGAGACCCAGTACTTC
CDR3: CASSPLGLAGGLETQYF
J: TRBJ2-5
V: TRBV18
D: TRBD2
size: many

DNA: TGTGCCAGCAGCAAGATGCCCGGGAGAGTCACAGATACGCAGTATTTT
CDR3: CASSKMPGRVTDTQYF
J: TRBJ2-3
V: TRBV21-1
D: .
size: many

DNA: TGCAGCGTTGATAGAACCGGGGAGCTGTTTTTT
CDR3: CSVDRTGELFF
J: TRBJ2-2
V: TRBV29-1
D: .
size: .

DNA: TGTGCCAGCAGCTTGGTGGCCGACCCCACCATGAACACTGAAGCTTTCTTT
CDR3: CASSLVADPTMNTEAFF
J: TRBJ1-1
V: TRBV5-6
D: .
size: many

DNA: TGTGCCAGCAGCTTGAGACAGAGAGAGGTCTACGAGCAGTACTTC
CDR3: CASSLRQREVYEQYF
J: TRBJ2-7
V: TRBV5-5
D: .
size: many

DNA: TGTGCCAGCAGTTACCGACAGAGCACAGATACGCAGTATTTT
CDR3: CASSYRQSTDTQYF
J: TRBJ2-3
V: TRBV6-5
D: .
size: .

DNA: TGTGCCAGCAAACCTCCGGGACCCTCTACCTACGAGCAGTACTTC
CDR3: CASKPPGPSTYEQYF
J: TRBJ2-7
V: TRBV6-5
D: .
size: many